The 5 T cell receptor beta chains below were found in one sample sequenced in a study of T cell responses to AZD1222 COVID-19 vaccine. The method was immunoSEQ multiplex PCR; TCRdb's version includes in-frame clones alone and lacks a portion of them. The sample records about 53,000 clones, 87% being singletons. Sequencing used peripheral blood, obtained 28 days after the second AZD1222 dose. These receptors were collected from an adult who received the AZD1222 COVID-19 vaccine.

This chain uses TRBV15 with TRBJ2-7; no reliable D call. V dropped 0 bases and J dropped 2 bases, with 5 bases sitting between them. The germline V gene has CDR1 LNHNV and CDR2 YYDKDF (reference sequence). The CDR3 has 13 amino acids. The CDR3 DNA reads TGTGCCACCAGCAGAGACCCTACCTACGAGCAGTACTTC. Translation gives CATSRDPTYEQYF.

The CDR3 DNA sequence: TGCAGCGTTGAAGACCCGGACCAAGAGACCCAGTACTTC. Protein sequence: CSVEDPDQETQYF. The chain employs TRBV29-1 and TRBJ2-5; D unclear. The V end was cut by 0 bases, the J end by 0 bases, with 5 bases between. CDR3 size: 13 residues. From germline, CDR1 is SQVTM and CDR2 ANQGSEA.

The chain recombines TRBV5-1 with TRBJ2-7; 15 positions agree with TRBD2. Germline CDR1 and CDR2: SGHRS and YFSETQ. The CDR3 covers 16 residues. J was trimmed by 3 bases and V by 4 bases; bases with no gene match: 5. The CDR3 sequence: CASSAGLAGGGYEQYF. The CDR3 nucleotides read TGCGCCAGCAGCGCGGGACTAGCGGGAGGAGGCTACGAGCAGTACTTC.

This chain links TRBV5-1 with TRBJ2-1; D is ambiguous. The germline V and J ends were trimmed by 0 bases and 4 bases, with 5 bases remaining between them. CDR1 SGHRS and CDR2 YFSETQ come from the germline V gene. The CDR3 sequence is 13 residues long. The CDR3 DNA reads TGCGCCAGCAGCTTGGTCTGGTACAATGAGCAGTTCTTC. It codes for CASSLVWYNEQFF.

V gene TRBV5-1 combines with J gene TRBJ2-7; D unclear. V was trimmed by 2 bases and J by 1 base, leaving 7 bases between them. Germline-derived CDR1 and CDR2 are SGHRS and YFSETQ. This CDR3 has 13 amino acids. The CDR3 reads CASSFYGSYEQYF. CDR3 nucleotide sequence: TGCGCCAGCAGCTTTTACGGATCCTACGAGCAGTACTTC.